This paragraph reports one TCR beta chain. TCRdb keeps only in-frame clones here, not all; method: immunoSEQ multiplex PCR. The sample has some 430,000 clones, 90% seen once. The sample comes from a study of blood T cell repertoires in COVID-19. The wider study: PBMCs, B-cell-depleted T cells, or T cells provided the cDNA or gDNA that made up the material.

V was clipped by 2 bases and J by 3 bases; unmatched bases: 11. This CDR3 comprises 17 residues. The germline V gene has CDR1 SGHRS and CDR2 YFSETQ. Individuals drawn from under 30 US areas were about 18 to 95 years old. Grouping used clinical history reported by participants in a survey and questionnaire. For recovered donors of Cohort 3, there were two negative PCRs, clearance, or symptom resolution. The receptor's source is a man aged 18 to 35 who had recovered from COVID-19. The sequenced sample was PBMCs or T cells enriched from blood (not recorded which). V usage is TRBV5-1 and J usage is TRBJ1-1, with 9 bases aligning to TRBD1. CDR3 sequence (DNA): TGCGCCAGCAGCTTCGACAGGGACAGGGATGGCCACACTGAAGCTTTCTTT. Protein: CASSFDRDRDGHTEAFF. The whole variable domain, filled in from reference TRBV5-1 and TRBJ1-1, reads KAGVTQTPRYLIKTRGQQVTLSCSPISGHRSVSWYQQTPGQGLQFLFEYFSETQRNKGNFPGRFSGRQFSNSRSEMNVSTLELGDSALYLCASSFDRDRDGHTEAFFGQGTRLTVV.